This T cell receptor beta chain was documented in a study of cytomegalovirus exposure and HLA in healthy donors (dated by TCRdb to 2016 to 2017). Broadly, across the study: An earlier analysis of approximately 550 of the donors reported about 250 Gb of sequence data and about 100 million unique TCR beta sequences from about 179 million T cells. Among roughly 400 genotyped donors of the cohort, an average of 235,054 unique TCR beta nucleotide sequences were sequenced per donor, roughly 18% of them non-productive. The later analysis used no new phenotypic data to find candidate immune exposures, relying instead on TCR beta sequences and their occurrence across donors. Every repertoire in the discovery cohort had been generated on one and the same sequencing platform. The study used immunosequencing to profile the T cell repertoires of some 600 subjects and linked those repertoires to cytomegalovirus serostatus. An early release covering roughly 600 HLA-typed donors comprised about 290 gigabases of sequencing data and around 80 million unique TCR sequences. Of the approximately 400 genotyped donors, over 70% fell in the genetic ancestry cluster associated with self-reported Caucasian donors. To study patterns of TCR occurrence, a later analysis re-analyzed previously published TCR beta repertoires from more than 550 donors and added high-resolution HLA genotyping. The number of donors typed differed by locus, with about 629-640 for A, B, C, DRB1 and DQB1, roughly 520 for DQA1, approximately 570 for DPA1, and 450 to 480 for DPB1. In a later genetic analysis, genome-wide SNP genotypes for about 55% of the 666 donors were used, and that subset was treated as a discovery cohort. In addition to the first cohort of around 670 subjects, a separate validation cohort of 120 different subjects was used. Because of strong linkage in the cohort, a handful of DR-DQ haplotypes were treated as single units for association and clustering. Alongside the repertoire data, information on donor age, sex, ethnicity and CMV serostatus was compiled. To predict cytomegalovirus infection status, the study brought together high-throughput TCR immunosequencing, statistical association of individual TCRs with disease status, and machine learning. An earlier analysis of some 500 of the donors used high-throughput TCR beta sequencing to judge whether each TCR beta V gene segment behaved as functional or pseudogenic. HLA typing covered class I and class II loci at four-digit resolution. The study aimed to test whether signatures of past pathogen exposure could be identified by cataloging public T cell receptors. Findings and caveats that apply to the study as a whole: CMV serostatus was the only immune exposure information available for the cohort. Linkage disequilibrium might explain the correlated functional status among segregating V segments, but an unknown experimental factor could not be ruled out. The study gave a list of 150 to 200 TCR beta chains associated with cytomegalovirus. A later analysis found that TCR association rates varied across HLA loci, with DRB1 alleles showing the most associated TCRs and HLA-C alleles the fewest. The classifier was reported to diagnose cytomegalovirus status with high specificity and sensitivity in both the original and validation cohorts. A further reported finding was that TCR beta sequences accurately predicted the HLA-A and HLA-B alleles for most subjects in the first cohort. Several of the top co-occurrence clusters appeared to be linked to parvovirus B19, influenza, CMV and Epstein-Barr virus, according to a later analysis. Strong co-occurrence of HLA alleles, especially DR and DQ, made assigning TCR associations to individual alleles difficult. Most CMV-associated TCR beta chains appeared to be HLA-restricted in a later analysis, and the HLA associations seemed to be driven largely by CMV exposure. Only TCR beta chains were sequenced in this cohort, and the absence of alpha or paired-chain data limited detectable features. Compared with equally common non-associated chains, HLA-associated TCR beta chains in a later analysis were more clonally expanded and had lower generation probabilities. Because HLA typing was missing for some donors at each locus, association tests included only the typed subset. Some IMGT-functional V segments, including TRBV6-2 and TRBV6-3, could not be told apart with the 87-base-pair reads, so those segments were excluded. Across donors, most TCR sequences were observed very rarely, whereas some public TCRs were present in many individuals. A later genetic analysis associated a missense DCLRE1C variant with V-gene and J-gene trimming of TCR beta chains, and an independent cohort replicated the association. Because counts were too low, about 17 rarely observed V segments, including chromosome 9 orphons, were excluded from the earlier analysis of 500 to 700 of the donors. In vitro tests confirmed that a few of the cytomegalovirus-associated TCR beta chains recognize cytomegalovirus antigens. A later analysis associated 16,951 TCR beta sequences with specific HLA alleles at a false discovery rate of 0.05. Broadly in line with IMGT annotations, most TCR beta V segments showed up in productive rearrangements about 87% or about 30% of the time in an earlier analysis of 450 to 750 of the donors. A cluster of highly shared sequence variants was judged likely to represent a technical artifact of the sequencing pipeline. It was suggested by the authors that the approach could potentially be generalized to other disease states and immunological phenotypes. The presence/absence analyses assumed that sequencing depth was roughly uniform across donors, and that assumption may not be true. Compared with the roughly 700-donor mean, donors in an Asian-associated ancestry cluster had fewer N-insertions in productive TCRs, according to a later genetic analysis.

The cohort consisted of 600 to 750 healthy bone marrow donors. Cohort members were all nominally healthy when sampled, although unrecorded immune exposures were likely present. The donor was CMV seronegative and was included in the group of 352 seronegative cohort members. A peripheral blood sample was provided by each donor, and peripheral blood mononuclear cells were used for TCR beta sequencing. Genomic DNA was extracted from the blood cell samples with the Qiagen DNeasy Blood Extraction Kit. Library prep was done by the immunoSEQ multiplex PCR assay. A mixture of 60 forward primers for TCR Vbeta segments and 13 reverse primers for TCR Jbeta segments was used in the multiplex PCR. The CDR3 region of rearranged TCR beta genes was amplified from genomic DNA by a multiplex PCR assay. The Illumina HiSeq System was used to sequence the amplified TCR beta libraries as 87-base-pair reads. As for how the authors treated the data: A later analysis counted some 80 million unique TCR beta chains across the 666 repertoires, and 9 million to 14 million of these chains were shared by at least two donors. To remove PCR and sequencing errors, raw reads were error-corrected and collapsed into unique sequences using a nearest-neighbor algorithm that merged closely related sequences. V, D and J gene segments were assigned by aligning CDR3 sequences to IMGT reference sequences. For a sequence to be retained, at least a six-nucleotide match to both a V gene segment and a J gene segment was required. Rearrangements were classified as productive when the CDR3 lacked stop codons and remained in frame with V and J, and all other rearrangements were classified as non-productive. CDR3 was defined by IMGT convention, running from the second conserved V-encoded cysteine to the conserved J-encoded phenylalanine. The earlier analysis of around 640 of the donors excluded sequences that lacked an unambiguous match to a single V gene segment. In an earlier analysis of about 590 of the donors, a V segment was called functional when productive rearrangements were above 56.7%, and segregating when the standard deviation between donors exceeded 5%. A statistical classification framework was developed to diagnose cytomegalovirus status using the catalog of TCR beta chain sequences. A later analysis assigned V and J genes by comparing TCR nucleotide sequences with IMGT/GENE-DB human TR gene sequences. In a later analysis, CDR3 sequences and most-parsimonious VDJ recombination scenarios were assigned using the TCRdist pipeline. A later analysis defined each TCR beta chain by its CDR3 amino acid sequence plus V-gene family, and excluded reads lacking a unique V-gene family. As a way to deal with suspected cross-contamination and a sequencing artifact, a later analysis dropped roughly 620 nucleotide sequences that were highly shared and had low generation probability. For each public chain, a later analysis derived a clonal expansion index from normalized ranks of inferred template counts within each repertoire. A later analysis computed generation probabilities with a VDJ recombination model fitted to out-of-frame rearrangements, and checked the results against IGoR. In a later analysis, hypergeometric tests were used to score TCR-TCR, TCR-HLA and TCR-CMV co-occurrence, with a repertoire-size bias correction applied to TCR pairs. A later analysis estimated false discovery rates by permuting HLA or CMV assignments 20 times. A later analysis grouped co-occurring TCRs with DBSCAN, adding TCRdist sequence similarity when clustering within HLA-allele-positive subsets. Co-occurrence clustering excluded repertoires with fewer than 30,000 or more than 120,000 public chains, plus five with anomalous nucleotide sharing. Not all clones reach the TCRdb copy of this immuneACCESS table, which keeps in-frame sequences only. Checked studies attribute under half of the gap to unresolved V genes and leave the rest unexplained. V, J and clone size derive from that table, while D and trimming were established from the DNA sequence. The sample table on file contains some 76,000 clones. The ten most abundant clones make up about 0.82% of the sample.

As to this clone: Its antigen is not yet known.

Here V drops 0 bases and J drops 6 bases, and the junction holds 0 bases not matched to any gene. From cysteine to phenylalanine, the CDR3 is 14 amino acids long. Only the CDR3 DNA stays, 42 bases, in frame from base 1. CDR1 SGHDT and CDR2 YYEEEE were looked up in the germline V gene. The chain joins TRBV5-6 to TRBJ2-7; 13 bases in the junction line up with TRBD2. Sequenced: PBMCs. This TCR was recovered from a boy between 10 and 17 years old in good health and CMV-seronegative. The nucleotides read TGTGCCAGCAGCTTGGGACTAGCGGGAGGCGAGCAGTACTTC. Its translation reads: CASSLGLAGGEQYF.